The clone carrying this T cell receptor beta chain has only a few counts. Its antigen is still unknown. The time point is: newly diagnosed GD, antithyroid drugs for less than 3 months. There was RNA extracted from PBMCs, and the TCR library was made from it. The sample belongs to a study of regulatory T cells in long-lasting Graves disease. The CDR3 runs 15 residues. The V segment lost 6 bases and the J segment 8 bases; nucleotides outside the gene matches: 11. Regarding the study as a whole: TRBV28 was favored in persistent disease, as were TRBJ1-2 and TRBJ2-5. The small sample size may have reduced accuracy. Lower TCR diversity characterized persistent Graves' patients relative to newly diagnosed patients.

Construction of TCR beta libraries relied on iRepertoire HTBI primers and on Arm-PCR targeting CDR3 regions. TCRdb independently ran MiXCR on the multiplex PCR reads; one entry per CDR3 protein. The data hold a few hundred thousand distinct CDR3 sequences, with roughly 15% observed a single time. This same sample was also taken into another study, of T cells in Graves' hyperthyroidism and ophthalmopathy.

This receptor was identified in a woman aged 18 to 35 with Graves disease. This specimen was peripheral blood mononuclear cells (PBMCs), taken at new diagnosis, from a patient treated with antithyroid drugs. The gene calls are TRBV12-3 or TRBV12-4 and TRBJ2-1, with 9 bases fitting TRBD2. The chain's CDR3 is CASRQAGGEIHEQFF. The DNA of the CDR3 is TGTGCCAGCAGACAGGCGGGGGGGGAGATCCATGAGCAGTTCTTC.